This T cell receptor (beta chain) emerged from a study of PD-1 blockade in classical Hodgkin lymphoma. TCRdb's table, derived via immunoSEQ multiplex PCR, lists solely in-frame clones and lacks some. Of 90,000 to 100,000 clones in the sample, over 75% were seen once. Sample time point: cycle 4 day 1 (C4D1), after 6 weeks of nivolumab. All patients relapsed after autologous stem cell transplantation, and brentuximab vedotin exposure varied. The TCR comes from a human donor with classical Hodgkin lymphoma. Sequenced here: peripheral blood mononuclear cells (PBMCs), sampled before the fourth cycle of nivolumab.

In DNA, the CDR3 is TGTGCCAGCAGCCCCCACGTTGGGGAACAGCCCCAGCATTTT. This translates into CASSPHVGEQPQHF. The chain links TRBV7-2 to TRBJ1-5; D unclear. This CDR3 contains 14 residues. CDR1 is SGHTA, CDR2 FQGNSA, per germline. The V and J ends lost 5 bases and 7 bases respectively, with 15 bases between them.